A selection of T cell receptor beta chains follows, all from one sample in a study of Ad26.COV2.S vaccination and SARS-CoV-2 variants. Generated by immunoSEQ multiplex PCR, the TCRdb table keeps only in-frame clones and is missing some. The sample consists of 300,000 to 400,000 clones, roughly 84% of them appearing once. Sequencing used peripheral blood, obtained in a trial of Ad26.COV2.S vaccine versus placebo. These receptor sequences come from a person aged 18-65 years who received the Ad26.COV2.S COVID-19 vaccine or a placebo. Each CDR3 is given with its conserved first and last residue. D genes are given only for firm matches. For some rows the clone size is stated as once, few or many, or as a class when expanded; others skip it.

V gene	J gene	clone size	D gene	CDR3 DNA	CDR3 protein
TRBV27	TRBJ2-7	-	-	TGTGCCAGCAGTTCGGGGCTCAAAGGCGCCTACGAGCAGTACTTC	CASSSGLKGAYEQYF
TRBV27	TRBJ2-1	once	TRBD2	TGTGCCAGCAGTTTCCGGACTAGCAACCAATACAATGAGCAGTTCTTC	CASSFRTSNQYNEQFF
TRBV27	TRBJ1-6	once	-	TGTGCCAGCAGCCCTAATCAGGGATTGGGGTTGAATTCACCCCTCCACTTT	CASSPNQGLGLNSPLHF
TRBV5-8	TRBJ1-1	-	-	TGTGCCAGCACCGAAATCGGGGGTCTGAACACTGAAGCTTTCTTT	CASTEIGGLNTEAFF
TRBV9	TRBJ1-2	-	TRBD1	TGTGCCAGCAGCGTAGCGGAGGGGGCCGGGTATGGCTACACCTTC	CASSVAEGAGYGYTF
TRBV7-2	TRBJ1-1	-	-	TGTGCCAGCAGGCGGGGGGCCTTGAACACTGAAGCTTTCTTT	CASRRGALNTEAFF
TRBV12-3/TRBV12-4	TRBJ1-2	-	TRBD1	TGTGCCAGCAGCCCGCGGACAGGGGACGGCTACACCTTC	CASSPRTGDGYTF
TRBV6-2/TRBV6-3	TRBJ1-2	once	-	TGTGCCAGCAGTTACCGTGGCAGTCCTAACTATGGCTACACCTTC	CASSYRGSPNYGYTF
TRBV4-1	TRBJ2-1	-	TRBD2	TGCGCCAGCAGCCAATCCGGACTAGCGGGCTCCTCCTACAATGAGCAGTTCTTC	CASSQSGLAGSSYNEQFF
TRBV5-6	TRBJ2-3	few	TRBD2	TGTGCCAGCAGCAAGACTAGCGGGAGAATATCAGATACGCAGTATTTT	CASSKTSGRISDTQYF
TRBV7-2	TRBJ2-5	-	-	TGTGCCAGCAGCCTAACACAAGACAGGCCCCCCGGAGAGACCCAGTACTTC	CASSLTQDRPPGETQYF
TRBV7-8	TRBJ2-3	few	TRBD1	TGTGCCAGCAGCCCCCCACCGACAGGGGTCACAGATACGCAGTATTTT	CASSPPPTGVTDTQYF
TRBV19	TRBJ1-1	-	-	TGTGCCAGTAGTATAGGTGGGCCAAGGACTGAAGCTTTCTTT	CASSIGGPRTEAFF
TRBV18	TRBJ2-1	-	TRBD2	TGTGCCAGCTCACCGGGACTAGCGAACAATGAGCAGTTCTTC	CASSPGLANNEQFF
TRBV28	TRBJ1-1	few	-	TGTGCCAGCAGTCGGGTGAACACTGAAGCTTTCTTT	CASSRVNTEAFF
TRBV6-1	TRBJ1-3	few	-	TGTGCCAGCAGTGAAGCGCCGCAGGGGAGCTCTGGAAACACCATATATTTT	CASSEAPQGSSGNTIYF
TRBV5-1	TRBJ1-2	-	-	TGCGCCAGCAGCCCAGACAGTCCTAACTATGGCTACACCTTC	CASSPDSPNYGYTF
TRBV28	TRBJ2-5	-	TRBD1	TGTGCCAGCAGGCCGGGACAGGGGAATAGGGAGACCCAGTACTTC	CASRPGQGNRETQYF
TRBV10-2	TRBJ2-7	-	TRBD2	TGCGCCAGTCAGACTAGCGGGAGGTTCGAGCAGTACTTC	CASQTSGRFEQYF
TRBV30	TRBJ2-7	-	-	TGTGCCTGGAGTGAGGATAGGGGATCCTACGAGCAGTACTTC	CAWSEDRGSYEQYF
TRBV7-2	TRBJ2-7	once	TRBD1	TGTGCCAGCAGCGTCGGACAGGGAAACTCCTACGAGCAGTACTTC	CASSVGQGNSYEQYF
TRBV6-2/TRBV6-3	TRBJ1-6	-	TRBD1	TGTGCCAGCAGTTACTATGGACAGGGGAATTCACCCCTCCACTTT	CASSYYGQGNSPLHF
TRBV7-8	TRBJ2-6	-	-	TGTGCCAGCAGCTTGGACCAGGGTCCTGGGGCCAACGTCCTGACTTTC	CASSLDQGPGANVLTF
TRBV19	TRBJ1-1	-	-	TGTGCCAGTAGTATTGGGAGGAACACTGAAGCTTTCTTT	CASSIGRNTEAFF
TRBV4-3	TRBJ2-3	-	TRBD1	TGCGCCAGCAGCCAAGATCCGGGACAGGGGGCAGATACGCAGTATTTT	CASSQDPGQGADTQYF
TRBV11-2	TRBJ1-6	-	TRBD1	TGTGCCAGCAGCACTGGACAGGACTATAATTCACCCCTCCACTTT	CASSTGQDYNSPLHF
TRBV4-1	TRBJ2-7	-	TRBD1	TGCGCCAGCAGCCCTGCCAGGGGGCCCTACGAGCAGTACTTC	CASSPARGPYEQYF
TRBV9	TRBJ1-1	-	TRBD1	TGTGCCAGCAGCGTAGTTGCGGTGACAGGGGAAGCTTTCTTT	CASSVVAVTGEAFF
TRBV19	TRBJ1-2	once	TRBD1	TGTGCCAGTAGCAAGCCGGGACAGGAATATGGCTACACCTTC	CASSKPGQEYGYTF
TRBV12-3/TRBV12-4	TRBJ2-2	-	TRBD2	TGTGCCAGCACGACGGGGGGCACCGGGGAGCTGTTTTTT	CASTTGGTGELFF
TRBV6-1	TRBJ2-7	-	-	TGTGCCAGCAGTGAATACAGCGAGCAGTACTTC	CASSEYSEQYF
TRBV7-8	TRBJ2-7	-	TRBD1	TGTGCCAGCAGCACCACCACTTTGACAGGGGATGAGCAGTACTTC	CASSTTTLTGDEQYF
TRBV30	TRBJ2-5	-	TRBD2	TGTGCCTGGAGTGGGCAATCCGGGGGGGCCCAAGAGACCCAGTACTTC	CAWSGQSGGAQETQYF
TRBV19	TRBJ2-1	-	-	TGTGCCAGTAGTATAGATCGGATGGGGCCGATGGACAATGAGCAGTTCTTC	CASSIDRMGPMDNEQFF
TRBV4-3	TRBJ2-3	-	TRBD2	TGCGCCAGCAGCCAAGGGACTAGCGGGAGTGCAGATACGCAGTATTTT	CASSQGTSGSADTQYF
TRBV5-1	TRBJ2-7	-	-	TGCGCCAGCAGCTTGGTGACGGTAGGCTACGAGCAGTACTTC	CASSLVTVGYEQYF
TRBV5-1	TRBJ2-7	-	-	TGCGCCAGCAGCTTGAGGGCTCAAACCTACGAGCAGTACTTC	CASSLRAQTYEQYF
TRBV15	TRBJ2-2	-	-	TGTGCCACCAGCAGAGATTACGACACCGGGGAGCTGTTTTTT	CATSRDYDTGELFF
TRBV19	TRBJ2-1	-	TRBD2	TGTGCCAGTAGTATCGGGAGGGACGCCTACAATGAGCAGTTCTTC	CASSIGRDAYNEQFF
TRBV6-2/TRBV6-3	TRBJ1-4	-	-	TGTGCCAGCAGTTACCGGGTTACTAATGAAAAACTGTTTTTT	CASSYRVTNEKLFF
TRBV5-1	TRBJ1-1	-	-	TGCGCCAGCAGCTTAGGTATTTCGGTTCCAGCTAGAATGAACACTGAAGCTTTCTTT	CASSLGISVPARMNTEAFF
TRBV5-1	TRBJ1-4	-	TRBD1	TGCGCCAGCAGCTTGGGATGGCAGGGGGGACTGTTTTTT	CASSLGWQGGLFF
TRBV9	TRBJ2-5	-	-	TGTGCCAGCAGCGTAGGCGCGGGAAAAGAGACCCAGTACTTC	CASSVGAGKETQYF
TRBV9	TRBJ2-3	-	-	TGTGCCAGCAGCTTTTACGATTTGGCAGATACGCAGTATTTT	CASSFYDLADTQYF
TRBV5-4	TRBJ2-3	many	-	TGTGCCAGCAGCCCCCCAGGAGCGCCAGATACGCAGTATTTT	CASSPPGAPDTQYF
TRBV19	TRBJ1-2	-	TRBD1	TGTGCCAGTAGTCATCCGACAGGGAGGTATGGCTACACCTTC	CASSHPTGRYGYTF